Listed below are T cell receptor beta chains from one sample, sequenced in a study of CD8+CD57+ T cells in acquired aplastic anemia. TCRdb passed the reads through MiXCR, listing each CDR3 protein once. The top ten clones hold under 3% of a sample with some 190,000 distinct CDR3 sequences, 35% to 50% of them seen once. The sequenced material came from sorted CD4+, CD8+, or CD8+CD57+ T cells (not recorded which) from PBMCs. The receptors were sampled from a human donor in good health. Each CDR3 is given with its conserved first and last residue. D genes are given only for firm matches.

J gene | D gene | V gene | CDR3 protein
TRBJ2-5 | TRBD2 | TRBV25-1 | CASSDPRGRGLAGVGRETQYF
TRBJ2-7 | TRBD1 | TRBV30 | CAWTNPGQGHEQYF
TRBJ1-1 | NA | TRBV20-1 | CSQRTDMNTEAFF
TRBJ1-6 | NA | TRBV7-6 | CASSAGTLGYNSPLHF
TRBJ2-1 | TRBD2 | TRBV11-2 | CASSLSELAGGPRFF
TRBJ2-7 | NA | TRBV25-1 | CASSSQGTLEQYF
TRBJ2-5 | TRBD1 | TRBV20-1 | CSARDGGQKETQYF
TRBJ1-3 | NA | TRBV19 | CASSIGGTGNTIYF
TRBJ1-5 | NA | TRBV30 | CAWSARLTQPQHF
TRBJ1-2 | NA | TRBV12-3/TRBV12-4 | CASSILVGSTNYGYTF
TRBJ1-4 | NA | TRBV19 | CAGRTGIHNEKLFF
TRBJ1-2 | TRBD1 | TRBV29-1 | CSVRPGQGSNYGYTF
TRBJ2-5 | TRBD1 | TRBV25-1 | CASSPGQLYQETQYF
TRBJ1-1 | NA | TRBV9 | CASSPGRHQAFF
TRBJ1-6 | TRBD1 | TRBV20-1 | CSAKPGTGESPLHF
TRBJ1-5 | NA | TRBV12-3/TRBV12-4 | CASSFADSNQPQHF
TRBJ1-4 | TRBD1 | TRBV24-1 | CATSDQDRGLNEKLFF
TRBJ2-2 | NA | TRBV6-5 | CASSYHRGLELFF
TRBJ1-1 | NA | TRBV7-6 | CASSPGGGEAFF
TRBJ2-3 | NA | TRBV15 | CATSRDLSDTQYF
TRBJ2-1 | TRBD2 | TRBV7-7 | CASSPYGRASDEQFF
TRBJ2-3 | TRBD2 | TRBV19 | CASSRLAGGQDTQYF
TRBJ2-5 | TRBD2 | TRBV5-1 | CATRGGTSGQETQYF
TRBJ1-5 | NA | TRBV28 | CASSLFREFNQPQHF
TRBJ2-1 | TRBD1 | TRBV11-2 | CASSQDRVGYNEQFF
NA | NA | TRBV19 | CASRWSRQQFF
TRBJ1-1 | NA | TRBV20-1 | CSARGGGMHTEAFF
TRBJ1-5 | TRBD1 | TRBV12-3/TRBV12-4 | CASSPTGLQPQHF
TRBJ2-7 | NA | TRBV7-2 | CASSSKPYEQYF
TRBJ2-5 | TRBD2 | TRBV7-3 | CASSGAGLAEEETQYF
TRBJ2-3 | TRBD2 | TRBV6-2/TRBV6-3 | CASTRGGDDTQYF
TRBJ2-1 | NA | TRBV11-1 | CASSYRVPTSVSYNEQFF
TRBJ2-3 | TRBD2 | TRBV11-2 | CASSLRLAGDFDTQYF